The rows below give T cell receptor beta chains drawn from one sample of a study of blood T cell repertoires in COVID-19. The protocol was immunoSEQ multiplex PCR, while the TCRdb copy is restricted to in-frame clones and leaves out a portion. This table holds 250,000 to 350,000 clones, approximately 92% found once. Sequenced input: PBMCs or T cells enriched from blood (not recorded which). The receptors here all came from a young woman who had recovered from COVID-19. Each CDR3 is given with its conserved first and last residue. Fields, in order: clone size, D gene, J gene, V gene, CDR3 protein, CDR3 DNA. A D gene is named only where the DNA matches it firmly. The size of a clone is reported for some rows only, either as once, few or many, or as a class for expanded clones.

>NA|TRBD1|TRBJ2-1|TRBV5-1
CASSSQGASIDNEQFF
TGCGCCAGCAGCTCACAGGGGGCCAGTATCGACAATGAGCAGTTCTTC
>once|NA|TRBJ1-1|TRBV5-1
CASSLDPDNRAEAFF
TGCGCCAGCAGCTTGGACCCGGACAATAGGGCCGAAGCTTTCTTT
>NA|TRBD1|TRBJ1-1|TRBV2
CASNPQGTVTEAFF
TGTGCCAGCAATCCACAGGGGACGGTAACTGAAGCTTTCTTT
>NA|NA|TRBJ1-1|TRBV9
CASSVGTANTEAFF
TGTGCCAGCAGCGTAGGGACAGCGAACACTGAAGCTTTCTTT
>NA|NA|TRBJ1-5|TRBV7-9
CASSFNGRDQPQHF
TGTGCCAGCAGCTTCAATGGGAGAGATCAGCCCCAGCATTTT
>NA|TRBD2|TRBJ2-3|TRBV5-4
CASRLAGGYTDTQYF
TGTGCCAGCAGGCTAGCGGGGGGGTACACAGATACGCAGTATTTT
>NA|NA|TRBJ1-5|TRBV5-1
CASSLGTAYSNQPQHF
TGCGCCAGCAGCTTGGGGACAGCTTATAGCAATCAGCCCCAGCATTTT
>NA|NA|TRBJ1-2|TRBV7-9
CASSFVQGIYGYTF
TGTGCCAGCAGCTTCGTACAGGGAATTTACGGCTACACCTTC
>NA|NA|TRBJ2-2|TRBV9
CASSVVGEPLNTGELFF
TGTGCCAGCAGCGTAGTCGGGGAACCACTGAACACCGGGGAGCTGTTTTTT
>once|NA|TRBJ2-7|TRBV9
CASSVGNRSYEQYF
TGTGCCAGCAGCGTAGGTAACCGGAGCTACGAGCAGTACTTC
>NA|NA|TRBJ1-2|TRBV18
CASSPPKHLSFYGYTF
TGTGCCAGCTCACCACCCAAGCATTTGTCCTTCTATGGCTACACCTTC
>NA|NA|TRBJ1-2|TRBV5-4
CASSLGEFYGYTF
TGTGCCAGCAGCTTGGGCGAATTCTATGGCTACACCTTC
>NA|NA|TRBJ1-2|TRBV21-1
CASSKAGSGGGYTF
TGTGCCAGCAGCAAAGCCGGCTCAGGGGGTGGCTACACCTTC
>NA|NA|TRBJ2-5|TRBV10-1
CASSENSRETQYF
TGCGCCAGCAGTGAGAACTCCCGGGAGACCCAGTACTTC
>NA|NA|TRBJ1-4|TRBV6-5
CASSLSGFTNEKLFF
TGTGCCAGCAGCCTCTCGGGTTTTACTAATGAAAAACTGTTTTTT
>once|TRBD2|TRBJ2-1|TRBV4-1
CASTMGLAYNEQFF
TGCGCCAGCACTATGGGACTAGCCTACAATGAGCAGTTCTTC
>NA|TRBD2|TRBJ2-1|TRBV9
CASRLTSGGYNEQFF
TGTGCCAGCAGACTAACTAGCGGGGGTTACAATGAGCAGTTCTTC
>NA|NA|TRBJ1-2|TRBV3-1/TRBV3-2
CASSQEPGSNYGYTF
TGTGCCAGCAGCCAAGAACCGGGATCTAACTATGGCTACACCTTC
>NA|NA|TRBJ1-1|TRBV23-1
CASSQSSPFWGERATTEAFF
TGCGCCAGCAGTCAATCTTCGCCGTTTTGGGGGGAAAGGGCCACCACTGAAGCTTTCTTT
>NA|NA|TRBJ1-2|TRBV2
CASSDRADGYTF
TGTGCCAGCAGTGACAGGGCCGATGGCTACACCTTC
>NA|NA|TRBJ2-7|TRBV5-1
CASSLEGLSRLDF
TGCGCCAGCAGCTTGGAGGGGCTATCCCGGCTCGACTTC
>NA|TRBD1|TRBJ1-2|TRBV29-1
CSVAGQGYNYGYTF
TGCAGCGTTGCCGGACAGGGGTACAACTATGGCTACACCTTC
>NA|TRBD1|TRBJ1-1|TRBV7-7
CASSPGQGSTEAFF
TGTGCTAGCAGCCCCGGACAGGGGAGCACTGAAGCTTTCTTT
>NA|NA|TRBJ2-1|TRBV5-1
CASSLLYRTTGNEQFF
TGCGCCAGCAGCTTGCTTTATAGGACGACGGGAAATGAGCAGTTCTTC
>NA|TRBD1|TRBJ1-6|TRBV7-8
CASSSQGASSYNSPLHF
TGTGCCAGCAGCTCACAGGGGGCGAGCTCCTATAATTCACCCCTCCACTTT
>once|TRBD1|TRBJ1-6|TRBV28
CASRTGGVGWGSPLHF
TGTGCCAGCAGAACAGGGGGAGTCGGTTGGGGTTCACCCCTCCACTTT
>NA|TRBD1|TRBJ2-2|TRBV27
CASSWDRGTGELFF
TGTGCCAGCAGTTGGGACAGGGGGACCGGGGAGCTGTTTTTT
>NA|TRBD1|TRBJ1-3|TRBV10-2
CASSTRTGFGNTIYF
TGCGCCAGCAGTACCCGGACAGGTTTTGGAAACACCATATATTTT
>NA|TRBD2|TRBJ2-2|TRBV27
CASLARGGTGELFF
TGTGCCAGTTTGGCGAGGGGAGGGACCGGGGAGCTGTTTTTT
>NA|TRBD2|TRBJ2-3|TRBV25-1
CASSRTSGTTDTQYF
TGTGCCAGCAGCCGGACTAGCGGGACCACAGATACGCAGTATTTT
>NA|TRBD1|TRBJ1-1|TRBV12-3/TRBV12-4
CASSPDRGPEAFF
TGTGCCAGCAGCCCAGACAGGGGCCCTGAAGCTTTCTTT
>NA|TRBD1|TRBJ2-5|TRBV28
CASSPLDRARETQYF
TGTGCCAGCAGTCCACTCGACAGGGCCCGGGAGACCCAGTACTTC
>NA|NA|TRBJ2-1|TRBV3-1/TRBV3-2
CASSRYRSEQFF
TGTGCCAGCAGCCGTTACCGGAGTGAGCAGTTCTTC
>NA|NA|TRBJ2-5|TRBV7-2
CASSPQETQYF
TGTGCCAGCAGCCCTCAAGAGACCCAGTACTTC
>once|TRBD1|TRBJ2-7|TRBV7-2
CASSLNLPGQGTYEQYF
TGTGCCAGCAGCTTAAACCTCCCGGGACAGGGAACCTACGAGCAGTACTTC
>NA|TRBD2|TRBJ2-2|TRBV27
CASTQLAGAGGELFF
TGTGCCAGCACCCAGCTAGCGGGGGCGGGCGGGGAGCTGTTTTTT
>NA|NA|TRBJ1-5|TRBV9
CASSSNPGNQPQHF
TGTGCCAGCAGCTCTAATCCAGGGAATCAGCCCCAGCATTTT
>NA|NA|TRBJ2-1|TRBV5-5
CASSGSHEQFF
TGTGCCAGCAGCGGCTCTCATGAGCAGTTCTTC
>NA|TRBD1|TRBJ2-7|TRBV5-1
CASSPDRAYEQYF
TGCGCCAGCAGCCCTGACAGGGCCTACGAGCAGTACTTC
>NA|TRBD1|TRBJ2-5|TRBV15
CATSRSHTGTGGAQYF
TGTGCCACCAGCAGATCCCACACCGGGACAGGGGGCGCCCAGTACTTC
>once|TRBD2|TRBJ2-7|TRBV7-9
CASSHLAGGTYEQYF
TGTGCCAGCAGTCATCTAGCGGGGGGTACCTACGAGCAGTACTTC
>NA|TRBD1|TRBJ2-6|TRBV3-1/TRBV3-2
CASSQRGTGYSGANVLTF
TGTGCCAGCAGCCAAAGAGGGACAGGGTACTCTGGGGCCAACGTCCTGACTTTC
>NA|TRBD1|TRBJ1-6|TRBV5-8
CASSPDPGTGENSPLHF
TGTGCCAGCAGCCCTGACCCTGGGACAGGGGAAAATTCACCCCTCCACTTT
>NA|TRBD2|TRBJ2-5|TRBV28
CASSPSGLAGEQETQYF
TGTGCCAGCAGTCCCTCAGGACTAGCGGGGGAGCAAGAGACCCAGTACTTC
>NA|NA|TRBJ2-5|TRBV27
CASSLGAGAGETQYF
TGTGCCAGCAGTTTAGGGGCGGGGGCGGGAGAGACCCAGTACTTC
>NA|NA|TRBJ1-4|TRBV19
CASSIDRGKLFF
TGTGCCAGTAGTATAGACCGCGGGAAACTGTTTTTT
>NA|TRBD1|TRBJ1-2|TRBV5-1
CASSIDRGAYGYTF
TGCGCCAGCAGCATCGACAGGGGGGCCTATGGCTACACCTTC
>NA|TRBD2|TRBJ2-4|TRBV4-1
CASSQGLAGILAKNIQYF
TGCGCCAGCAGCCAAGGACTAGCGGGTATACTAGCCAAAAACATTCAGTACTTC
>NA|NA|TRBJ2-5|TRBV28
CASLDTGIETQYF
TGTGCCAGCCTCGATACAGGGATCGAGACCCAGTACTTC
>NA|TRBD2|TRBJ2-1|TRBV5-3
CARSAGGSEQFF
TGTGCCAGAAGCGCGGGGGGTTCTGAGCAGTTCTTC
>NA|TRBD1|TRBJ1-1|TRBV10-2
CASRLQGETEAFF
TGCGCCAGCAGGCTACAGGGGGAAACTGAAGCTTTCTTT
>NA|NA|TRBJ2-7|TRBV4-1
CASSQDSSGNEQYF
TGCGCCAGCAGCCAAGATTCCTCAGGGAACGAGCAGTACTTC
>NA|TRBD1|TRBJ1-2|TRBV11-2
CASSSGTGFYGYTF
TGTGCCAGCAGCTCCGGGACAGGGTTCTATGGCTACACCTTC
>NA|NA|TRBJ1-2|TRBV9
CASSVFDSNNYGYTF
TGTGCCAGCAGCGTCTTCGACAGTAACAATTATGGCTACACCTTC
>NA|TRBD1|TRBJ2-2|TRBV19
CASSPDRGLAGELFF
TGTGCCAGTAGTCCTGACAGGGGGCTAGCCGGGGAGCTGTTTTTT